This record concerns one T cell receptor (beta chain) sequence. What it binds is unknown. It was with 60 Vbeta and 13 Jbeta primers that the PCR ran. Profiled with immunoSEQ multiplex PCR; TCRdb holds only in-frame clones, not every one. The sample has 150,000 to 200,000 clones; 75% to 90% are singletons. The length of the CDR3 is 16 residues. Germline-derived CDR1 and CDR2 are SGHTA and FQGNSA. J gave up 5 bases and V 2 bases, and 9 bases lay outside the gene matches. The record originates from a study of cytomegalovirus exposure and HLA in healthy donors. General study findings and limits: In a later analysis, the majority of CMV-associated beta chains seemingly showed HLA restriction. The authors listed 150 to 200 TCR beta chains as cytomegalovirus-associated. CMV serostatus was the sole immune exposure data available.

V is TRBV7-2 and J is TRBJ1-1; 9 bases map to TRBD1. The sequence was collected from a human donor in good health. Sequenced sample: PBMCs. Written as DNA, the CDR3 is TGTGCCAGCAGCTTACAATTGGGACAGGGTGGAACTGAAGCTTTCTTT. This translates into CASSLQLGQGGTEAFF.